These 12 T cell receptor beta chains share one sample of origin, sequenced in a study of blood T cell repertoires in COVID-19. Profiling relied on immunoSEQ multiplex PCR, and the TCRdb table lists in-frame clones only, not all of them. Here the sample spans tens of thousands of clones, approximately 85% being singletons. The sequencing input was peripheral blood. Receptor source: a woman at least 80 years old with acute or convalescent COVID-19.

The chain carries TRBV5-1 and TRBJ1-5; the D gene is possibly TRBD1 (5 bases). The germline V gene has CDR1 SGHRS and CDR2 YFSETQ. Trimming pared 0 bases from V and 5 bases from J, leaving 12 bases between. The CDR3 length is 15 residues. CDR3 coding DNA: TGCGCCAGCAGCTTGGCAGGGTTAGAATATCAGCCCCAGCATTTT. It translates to CASSLAGLEYQPQHF.

The DNA of the CDR3 is TGTGCCAGCAGCTTAGTTAGACTAGCGGGCACAGATACGCAGTATTTT. It specifies CASSLVRLAGTDTQYF. The rearrangement uses TRBV7-9 and TRBJ2-3; 9 positions agree with TRBD2. V dropped 1 base and J dropped 1; count of bases not matched to a gene: 3. Germline V lookup: CDR1 SEHNR, CDR2 FQNEAQ (reference sequence). This CDR3 contains 16 residues.

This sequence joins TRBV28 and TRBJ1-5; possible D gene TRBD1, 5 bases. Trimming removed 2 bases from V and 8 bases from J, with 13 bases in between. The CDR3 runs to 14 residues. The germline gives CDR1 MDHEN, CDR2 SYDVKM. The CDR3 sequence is CASSLSWGGEPQHF. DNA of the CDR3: TGTGCCAGCAGTTTAAGCTGGGGCGGGGAGCCCCAGCATTTT.

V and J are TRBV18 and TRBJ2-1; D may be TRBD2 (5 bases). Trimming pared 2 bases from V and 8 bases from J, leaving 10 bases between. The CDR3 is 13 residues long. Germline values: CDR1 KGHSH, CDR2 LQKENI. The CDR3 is CASSPRLEDEQFF. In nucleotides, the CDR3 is TGTGCCAGCTCACCAAGACTGGAGGATGAGCAGTTCTTC.

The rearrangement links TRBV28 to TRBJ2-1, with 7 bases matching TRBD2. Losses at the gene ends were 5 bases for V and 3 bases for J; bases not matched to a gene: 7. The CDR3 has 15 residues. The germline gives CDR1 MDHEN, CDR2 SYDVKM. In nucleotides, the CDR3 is TGTGCCAGCAGTGACCCCGGGGGGAACTACAATGAGCAGTTCTTC. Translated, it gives CASSDPGGNYNEQFF.

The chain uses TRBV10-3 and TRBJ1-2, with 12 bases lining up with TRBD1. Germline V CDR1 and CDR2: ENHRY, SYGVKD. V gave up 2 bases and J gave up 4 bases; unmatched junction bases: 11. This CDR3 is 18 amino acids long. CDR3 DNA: TGTGCCATCAGTGAGCGTGGGACAGGGGGCCTAGCGGGCTATGGCTACACCTTC. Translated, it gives CAISERGTGGLAGYGYTF.

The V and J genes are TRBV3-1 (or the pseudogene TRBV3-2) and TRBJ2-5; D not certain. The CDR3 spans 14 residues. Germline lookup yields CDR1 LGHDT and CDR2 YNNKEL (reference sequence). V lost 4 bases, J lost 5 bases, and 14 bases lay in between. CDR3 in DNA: TGTGCCAGCAGCCCCCCCTCCTACCCGGAGACCCAGTACTTC. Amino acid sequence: CASSPPSYPETQYF.

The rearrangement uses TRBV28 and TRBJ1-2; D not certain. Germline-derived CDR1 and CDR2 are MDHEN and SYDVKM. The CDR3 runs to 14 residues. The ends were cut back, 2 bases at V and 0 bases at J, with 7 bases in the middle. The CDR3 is CASSLSHSNYGYTF. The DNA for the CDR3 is TGTGCCAGCAGTTTAAGCCACTCTAACTATGGCTACACCTTC.

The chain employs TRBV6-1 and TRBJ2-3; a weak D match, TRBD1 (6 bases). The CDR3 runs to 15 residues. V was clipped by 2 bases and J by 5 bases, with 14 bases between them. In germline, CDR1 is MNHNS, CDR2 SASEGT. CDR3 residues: CASSERGRGGDTQYF. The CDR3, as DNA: TGTGCCAGCAGTGAAAGGGGCAGGGGTGGAGATACGCAGTATTTT.

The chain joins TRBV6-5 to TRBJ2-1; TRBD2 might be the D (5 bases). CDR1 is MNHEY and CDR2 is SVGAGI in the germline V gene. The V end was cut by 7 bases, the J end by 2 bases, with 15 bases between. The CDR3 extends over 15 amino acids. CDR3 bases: TGTGCCAGCACCAAACTCGCGGGCCCCTACAATGAGCAGTTCTTC. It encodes CASTKLAGPYNEQFF.

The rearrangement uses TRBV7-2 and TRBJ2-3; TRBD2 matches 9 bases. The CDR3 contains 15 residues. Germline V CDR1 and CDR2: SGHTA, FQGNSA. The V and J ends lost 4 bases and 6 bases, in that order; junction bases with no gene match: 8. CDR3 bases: TGTGCCAGCAGCTGGTTAGCGGGAGTCATGGATACGCAGTATTTT. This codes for CASSWLAGVMDTQYF.

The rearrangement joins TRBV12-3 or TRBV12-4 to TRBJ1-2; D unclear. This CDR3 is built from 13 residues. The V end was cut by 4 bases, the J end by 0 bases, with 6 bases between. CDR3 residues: CASSSTPNYGYTF. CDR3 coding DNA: TGTGCCAGCAGTTCGACACCTAACTATGGCTACACCTTC.